This T cell receptor (beta chain) was captured by sequencing in a study of radiation and T cells in renal cell carcinoma. Repertoires were generated with immunoSEQ multiplex PCR, while TCRdb's copy carries only in-frame clones and drops some. In the table there are 100,000 or so clones, around nine tenths of which are singletons. Sample time point: baseline pretreatment blood. Treatment described: 15 Gy SBRT to primary tumor, nephrectomy 4 weeks later. Clear cell pathology was present in this patient's renal cell carcinoma. This CDR3 has 15 amino acids. The ends lost 3 bases at V and 0 bases at J; junction bases unmatched: 4. CDR1 is LGHNA and CDR2 is YNFKEQ in the germline V gene.

The receptor's source is a man aged 45-65 years with renal cell carcinoma. This rearrangement joins TRBV4-2 to TRBJ2-5, with 7 bases identical to TRBD1. Source: blood, taken from a patient whose treatment included radiotherapy and nephrectomy. CDR3 residues: CASSQRQGDQETQYF. The CDR3, as DNA: TGTGCCAGCAGCCAGCGGCAGGGGGACCAAGAGACCCAGTACTTC.